Listed below are T cell receptor beta chains from one sample, sequenced in a study of blood T cells in healthy people across ages. MiXCR was run by TCRdb on the 5' RACE reads, yielding one entry per CDR3 protein. The table includes more than 500,000 distinct CDR3 sequences, approximately 30% detected once. The specimen sequenced was blood. These receptors were collected from a woman in her 70s in good health. CDR3s include the opening cysteine and the closing phenylalanine or tryptophan. D genes are given only for firm matches. Clone size, where shown, is once, few, many, or a class for clones that have expanded.

TGCAGTGCTTCCGCCGGACAGGGGGTGAGCGAGCAGTACTTC	CSASAGQGVSEQYF	TRBJ2-7	.	TRBD1	TRBV20-1
TGTGCCATCAGTGGAGGCTCTGGCCAGCGGGGGCGAGGACAAAAAGAGACCCAGTACTTC	CAISGGSGQRGRGQKETQYF	TRBJ2-5	few	TRBD2	TRBV10-3
TGCGCCAGCAGCTTGGACAGGAACGACTATGGCTACACCTTC	CASSLDRNDYGYTF	TRBJ1-2	.	.	TRBV5-1
TGTGCCACCAGCAGATCCGGGGCCCGAAACGAAGCTTTCTTT	CATSRSGARNEAFF	TRBJ1-1	few	.	TRBV15
TGCAGCGTTAGCCGGGACAGAGCCTCCTACGAGCAGTACTTC	CSVSRDRASYEQYF	TRBJ2-7	.	TRBD1	TRBV29-1
TGTGCCAGCAGCCCACAACGGGCGACCTACGAGCAGTACTTC	CASSPQRATYEQYF	TRBJ2-7	few	.	TRBV6-2/TRBV6-3
TGTGCCAGCAGTCCACAGGCCTTAAGCTCCTACGAGCAGTACTTC	CASSPQALSSYEQYF	TRBJ2-7	.	.	TRBV7-2
TGCAGTGCCCTCCTCACAGAAGCCTGGGGCTACACCTTC	CSALLTEAWGYTF	TRBJ1-2	.	.	TRBV20-1
TGCGCCAGCAGCTTTACAGGGTCGGGCACCGGGGAGCTGTTTTTT	CASSFTGSGTGELFF	TRBJ2-2	few	.	TRBV5-1
TGTGCCAGCAGTCCCCGCTTGGGGGGGAGCACAGATACGCAGTATTTT	CASSPRLGGSTDTQYF	TRBJ2-3	few	TRBD2	TRBV2
TGTGCCAGCACCCCGGACAGGTATCACGAGCAGTACTTC	CASTPDRYHEQYF	TRBJ2-7	few	TRBD1	TRBV7-8
TGTGCCAGCAGCCACGAAGTAGGGGGAACAGGGCTGTTTTTT	CASSHEVGGTGLFF	TRBJ1-4	few	.	TRBV2
TGTGCCAGCAGCATCCTCCCCGGGAGGAGTGAAGCTTTCTTT	CASSILPGRSEAFF	TRBJ1-1	few	.	TRBV11-3
TGTGCCAGCAGCTTGGTATCGGCCAAAGACATTCAGTACTTC	CASSLVSAKDIQYF	TRBJ2-4	.	.	TRBV5-5
TGCGCCAGCAGCCCGGACCTGCCGTACGAGCAGTACTTC	CASSPDLPYEQYF	TRBJ2-7	.	.	TRBV5-1
TGTGCCAGCAGCTTAGGAAAGGGCCGTCTAGATGGCTACACCTTC	CASSLGKGRLDGYTF	TRBJ1-2	.	.	TRBV11-3
TGTGCCAGCAGCTTAGCAGTTCCCAACTACGAGCAGTACTTC	CASSLAVPNYEQYF	TRBJ2-7	once	.	TRBV7-2
TGTGCCATCACCGAGGGGAGCGGGGGGCCTCAAAGCTCCTGCAATGAGCAGTTCTTC	CAITEGSGGPQSSCNEQFF	TRBJ2-1	few	TRBD2	TRBV10-3
TGTGCCAGCAGCTCCTTAGGAAATCCCTACAATGAGCAGTTCTTC	CASSSLGNPYNEQFF	TRBJ2-1	once	.	TRBV7-9
TGTGCCAGCAACAAAGACAGATACACAGATACGCAGTATTTT	CASNKDRYTDTQYF	TRBJ2-3	few	.	TRBV6-1
TGCAGTGCTAGGAGGGGGGGGTTGAGGAATGAGCAGTTCTTC	CSARRGGLRNEQFF	TRBJ2-1	.	.	TRBV20-1
TGTGCCAGCAGCTTGACCGGGACAGGGAACTACGAGCAGTACTTC	CASSLTGTGNYEQYF	TRBJ2-7	.	TRBD1	TRBV7-2
TGTGCCAGCTCACCGATCCGGGGGGCCGGATACGAGCAGTACTTC	CASSPIRGAGYEQYF	TRBJ2-7	few	.	TRBV18
TGTGCCAGCTCACCACCGGCCAGCTCTGGAAACACCATATATTTT	CASSPPASSGNTIYF	TRBJ1-3	.	.	TRBV18
TGTGCCAGCAGCTTGGCGGGGGGTGGGAATGAGCAGTACTTC	CASSLAGGGNEQYF	TRBJ2-7	.	TRBD2	TRBV7-9
TGCAGTGGGTCCCGGGGGAGAAGCGGCTACACCTTC	CSGSRGRSGYTF	TRBJ1-2	.	.	TRBV20-1
TGTGCCAGCAGTCGACAGGAGCTACAAGAGACCCAGTACTTC	CASSRQELQETQYF	TRBJ2-5	.	.	TRBV6-1
TGCGCCAGCAGCGCAGGACAGGGATCGGGGGAGCTGTTTTTT	CASSAGQGSGELFF	TRBJ2-2	few	TRBD1	TRBV5-1
TGCAGCGTGCAGGGACAGGGAAAGGAAAAACTGTTTTTT	CSVQGQGKEKLFF	TRBJ1-4	many	TRBD1	TRBV29-1
TGTGCCAGCAGCTTACGACCTGTGACAGGGTCTAATGAAAAACTGTTTTTT	CASSLRPVTGSNEKLFF	TRBJ1-4	.	TRBD1	TRBV7-2
TGCAGCTTTATTCGGGACTCCAAAGGCACAGATACGCAGTATTTT	CSFIRDSKGTDTQYF	TRBJ2-3	.	.	TRBV29-1
TGTGCCAGCAGCCATGCAGGCTACGAGCAGTACTTC	CASSHAGYEQYF	TRBJ2-7	.	.	TRBV14
TGTGCCAGCAGCTCACTCAGTTGGACTGAAGCTTTCTTT	CASSSLSWTEAFF	TRBJ1-1	few	.	TRBV7-2
TGCAGTGCTAGAAACAGGGTTAGCTCCTACAATGAGCAGTTCTTC	CSARNRVSSYNEQFF	TRBJ2-1	few	.	TRBV20-1
TGTGCCAGCAACATAAACCCGGGTCTAGCCAAAAACATTCAGTACTTC	CASNINPGLAKNIQYF	TRBJ2-4	.	.	TRBV7-2
TGCAGCGTTCTGACAGATTCTAACTATGGCTACACCTTC	CSVLTDSNYGYTF	TRBJ1-2	few	.	TRBV29-1
TGTGCCTGGAGTGTGGGACTAGCGGTAGATACGCAGTATTTT	CAWSVGLAVDTQYF	TRBJ2-3	once	TRBD2	TRBV30
TGTGCCAGCAGTCATAGCGGGATCGGCAGTGAGCAGTTCTTC	CASSHSGIGSEQFF	TRBJ2-1	.	TRBD2	TRBV27
TGCGCCAGCAGTTCCGGGACAGACTATGGCTACACCTTC	CASSSGTDYGYTF	TRBJ1-2	.	TRBD1	TRBV4-1
TGCAGTGCTACACAGGGAGGAGTAGGAGCAGATACGCAGTATTTT	CSATQGGVGADTQYF	TRBJ2-3	few	.	TRBV20-1
TGTGCCAGCGGCCAAGGAGTTAACTATGGCTACACCTTC	CASGQGVNYGYTF	TRBJ1-2	few	.	TRBV5-6
TGTGTCAGCAGCCCGGGACAGGGGAGGGGTACTGAAGCTTTCTTT	CVSSPGQGRGTEAFF	TRBJ1-1	.	TRBD1	TRBV7-9
TGTGCCAGCAGCTCCTGGGACAGGTCCTACGAGCAGTACTTC	CASSSWDRSYEQYF	TRBJ2-7	.	TRBD1	TRBV7-8
TGCAGCGTTTCAGGGACTCAAAACACTGAAGCTTTCTTT	CSVSGTQNTEAFF	TRBJ1-1	few	.	TRBV29-1
TGCGCCAGCAGCCTTGACAGTTTGGTCGGGGAGCTGTTTTTT	CASSLDSLVGELFF	TRBJ2-2	few	.	TRBV5-1
TGCAGCGCAGGACAGGGGGCCGGCGAGCAGTACTTC	CSAGQGAGEQYF	TRBJ2-7	.	TRBD1	TRBV29-1
TGCGCCAGCAGGTTGGGCCTCTATGCCGGAAACACCATATATTTT	CASRLGLYAGNTIYF	TRBJ1-3	few	.	TRBV5-1
TGTGCCAGCAGTCCGACCCATTTGGGGGGACCGCAGGGGGCATCGAATGAGCAGTTCTTC	CASSPTHLGGPQGASNEQFF	TRBJ2-1	.	TRBD1	TRBV12-3/TRBV12-4
TGTGCCAGCAGCTTCAGGTTAGGAGAGACCCAGTACTTC	CASSFRLGETQYF	TRBJ2-5	.	.	TRBV7-3
TGTGCCAGCAGTTACTCGGACAGGAATTCACCCCTCCACTTT	CASSYSDRNSPLHF	TRBJ1-6	.	TRBD1	TRBV6-7
TGTGCCAGCAGCTTAGAACAGCCTACCCAAGAGACCCAGTACTTC	CASSLEQPTQETQYF	TRBJ2-5	.	.	TRBV5-4
TGTGCCACCAGCAGAGGACAGGGGATCACAGATACGCAGTATTTT	CATSRGQGITDTQYF	TRBJ2-3	once	TRBD1	TRBV15
TGTGCCAGCAGCCGACGGACAGGGGGCTACACTGAAGCTTTCTTT	CASSRRTGGYTEAFF	TRBJ1-1	.	TRBD1	TRBV11-2